One sample yielded the 4 T cell receptor beta chains listed below, sequenced in a study of blood T cell repertoires in COVID-19. Sequenced by immunoSEQ multiplex PCR; TCRdb stores in-frame clones only, minus some. Of about 200,000 clones listed, roughly 90% are singletons. Sample: PBMCs or T cells enriched from blood (not recorded which). Every receptor here comes from a woman younger than 30 who had recovered from COVID-19.

The chain recombines TRBV4-1 with TRBJ1-2; D call uncertain. Germline V gene lookup returns CDR1 MGHRA and CDR2 YSYEKL. The CDR3 length is 15 residues. The ends were cut back, 0 bases at V and 6 bases at J, with 14 bases in the middle. In nucleotides, the CDR3 is TGCGCCAGCAGCCAAGATCATACGCCTAGAAATGGCTACACCTTC. This encodes CASSQDHTPRNGYTF.

The gene calls are TRBV24-1 and TRBJ1-5; the match to TRBD1 covers 10 bases. The germline CDR1 and CDR2 sequences are KGHDR and SFDVKD. The CDR3 is made up of 16 amino acids. The V gene end was trimmed by 3 bases and the J gene end by 5 bases; junction bases not matched to a gene: 6. DNA for the CDR3: TGTGCCACCAGTGATGGGACAGGGGCGGGGTATCAGCCCCAGCATTTT. Its protein is CATSDGTGAGYQPQHF.

The chain joins TRBV5-1 to TRBJ2-3; perhaps TRBD2 as D (6 bases). This CDR3 contains 16 residues. The V and J ends lost 2 bases and 6 bases respectively, with 19 bases between them. The germline CDR1 and CDR2 sequences are SGHRS and YFSETQ. CDR3 residues: CASSLGGSRSGDTQYF. In DNA form, the CDR3 reads TGCGCCAGCAGCTTAGGAGGGTCCCGGAGCGGTGATACGCAGTATTTT.

This clone was seen just once. This chain connects TRBV9 to TRBJ1-6, with TRBD1 matching 7 bases. The CDR3 is 16 residues long. V lost 4 bases, J lost 6 bases, and 10 bases stayed unmatched. CDR1 and CDR2 from the germline V gene are SGDLS and YYNGEE. CDR3 protein: CASSPADREINSPLHF. CDR3 sequence (DNA): TGTGCCAGCAGCCCCGCCGACAGGGAAATTAATTCACCCCTCCACTTT.